This entry lists 10 T cell receptor beta chains sequenced from one sample in a study of cytomegalovirus exposure and HLA in healthy donors. PCR primers comprised 60 Vbeta and 13 Jbeta primers. TCRdb's table, derived via immunoSEQ multiplex PCR, lists solely in-frame clones and lacks some. This table holds about 78,000 clones, about 80% found once. The sequenced material came from PBMCs. These receptors were taken from a woman between 50 and 59 years old in good health and CMV-seropositive.

The rearrangement joins TRBV7-9 to TRBJ2-5, with D possibly TRBD2 on 5 matching bases. The CDR3 sequence is 14 residues long. Per the germline V gene, CDR1 is SEHNR and CDR2 is FQNEAQ (reference sequence). V lost 3 bases and J lost 5, with 13 bases in between. CDR3 sequence: CASSFGSGSETQYF. CDR3 in DNA: TGTGCCAGCAGCTTTGGGTCGGGGAGCGAGACCCAGTACTTC.

The genes are TRBV6-8 and TRBJ1-2; D uncertain. In germline, CDR1 is MNHGY, CDR2 SAAAGT. Trimming cost V 2 bases and J 4 bases, with 8 bases left between them. The CDR3 has 13 amino acids. The chain's CDR3 is CASSYGHLYGYTF. CDR3 nucleotide sequence: TGTGCCAGCAGTTACGGCCACCTCTATGGCTACACCTTC.

This chain links TRBV19 with TRBJ2-1, with 10 bases lining up with TRBD2. The CDR3 is 15 amino acids. Germline V gene data show CDR1 as LNHDA and CDR2 as SQIVND (reference sequence). V lost 1 base to trimming and J lost 10 bases; unmatched junction nucleotides: 7. CDR3 amino acids: CASSIGSGRVGEQFF. The CDR3 DNA reads TGTGCCAGTAGTATAGGGAGCGGGAGGGTAGGAGAGCAGTTCTTC.

The gene calls are TRBV18 and TRBJ2-7; maybe TRBD1 (5 bases). CDR1 and CDR2 (germline): KGHSH, LQKENI. This CDR3 region has 13 residues. The V end lost 3 bases, the J end lost 6 bases, and 12 bases lay between the germline ends. The CDR3 region is CASSPFQGAEQYV. The CDR3 DNA sequence: TGTGCCAGCTCACCCTTCCAGGGTGCCGAGCAGTACGTC.

The chain employs TRBV4-2 and TRBJ2-1; possible D gene TRBD2, 6 bases. Trimming pared 0 bases from V and 6 bases from J, leaving 12 bases between. The CDR3 spans 15 residues. Looked up from germline, CDR1 is LGHNA and CDR2 is YNFKEQ. This CDR3 reads CASSQDLELANEQFF. CDR3 nucleotide sequence: TGTGCCAGCAGCCAAGATCTTGAACTAGCCAATGAGCAGTTCTTC.

The chain recombines TRBV6-6 with TRBJ1-1; D perhaps matches TRBD1 (6 bases). The CDR3 is made up of 15 amino acids. V lost 6 bases, J lost 2 bases, and 16 bases lay in between. Per germline, CDR1 MNHNY and CDR2 SVGAGI (reference sequence). The CDR3 here is CASRLDRPPNTEAFF. The DNA for the CDR3 is TGTGCCAGCAGGTTGGACAGACCACCTAACACTGAAGCTTTCTTT.

J is TRBJ2-3 and V is TRBV25-1; possibly TRBD2 for D (5 bases). The CDR3 consists of 16 residues. V was pared by 3 bases and J by 2 bases, with 15 bases between. Germline V gene lookup returns CDR1 MGHDK and CDR2 SYGVNS. CDR3 sequence (DNA): TGTGCCAGCAGTGATTACTCCCGGGGAGACACAGATACGCAGTATTTT. Protein sequence: CASSDYSRGDTDTQYF.

This chain connects TRBV6-4 to TRBJ2-3; TRBD2 matches 9 bases. CDR3 size: 15 residues. Germline values: CDR1 MRHNA, CDR2 SNTAGT. Trimming at V came to 0 bases and at J to 6 bases, leaving 4 bases not matched to a gene. DNA for the CDR3: TGTGCCAGCAGTGACTCTAGCGGGGGTCCGGATACGCAGTATTTT. Translation: CASSDSSGGPDTQYF.

This clone has only one observation. V and J are TRBV5-1 and TRBJ2-7, with 12 bases identical to TRBD2. There are 19 residues in the CDR3. Trimming cost V 0 bases and J 0 bases; bases outside gene matches: 10. Germline CDR1 SGHRS, CDR2 YFSETQ. The CDR3 region is CASSLEVASGREVSYEQYV. For the CDR3, the DNA is TGCGCCAGCAGCTTGGAGGTCGCTAGCGGGAGGGAGGTCTCCTACGAGCAGTACGTC.

The chain has TRBV29-1 and TRBJ1-2, with a weak D call TRBD1 (5 bases). The germline V and J ends were trimmed by 7 bases and 3 bases, with 12 bases remaining between them. The CDR3 is made up of 12 amino acids. Germline values: CDR1 SQVTM, CDR2 ANQGSEA. This chain's CDR3 is CSGDGGDYGYTF. In nucleotides, the CDR3 is TGCAGCGGGGACGGAGGGGACTATGGCTACACCTTC.